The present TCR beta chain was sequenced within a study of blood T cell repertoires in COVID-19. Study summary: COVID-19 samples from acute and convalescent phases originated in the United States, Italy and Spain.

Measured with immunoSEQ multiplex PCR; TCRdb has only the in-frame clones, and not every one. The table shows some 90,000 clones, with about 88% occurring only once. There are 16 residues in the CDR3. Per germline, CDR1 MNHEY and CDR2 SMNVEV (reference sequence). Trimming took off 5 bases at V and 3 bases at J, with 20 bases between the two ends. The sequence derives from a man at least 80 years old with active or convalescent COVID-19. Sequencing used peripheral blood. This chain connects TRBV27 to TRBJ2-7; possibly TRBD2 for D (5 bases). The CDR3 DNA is TGTGCCAGCAGTCCGTACGGGCGGACTGGGGACTACGAGCAGTACTTC. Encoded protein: CASSPYGRTGDYEQYF.